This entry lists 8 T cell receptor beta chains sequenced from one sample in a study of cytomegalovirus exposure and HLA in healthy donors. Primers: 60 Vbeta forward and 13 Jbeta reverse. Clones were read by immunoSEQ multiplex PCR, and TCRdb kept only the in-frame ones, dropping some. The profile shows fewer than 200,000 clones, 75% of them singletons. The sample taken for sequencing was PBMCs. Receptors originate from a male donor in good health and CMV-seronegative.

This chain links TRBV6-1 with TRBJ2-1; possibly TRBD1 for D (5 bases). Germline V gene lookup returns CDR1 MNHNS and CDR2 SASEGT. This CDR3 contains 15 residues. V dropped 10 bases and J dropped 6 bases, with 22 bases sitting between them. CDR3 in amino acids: CAIRRGASATNEQFF. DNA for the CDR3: TGTGCCATCCGAAGGGGCGCTTCAGCTACCAATGAGCAGTTCTTC.

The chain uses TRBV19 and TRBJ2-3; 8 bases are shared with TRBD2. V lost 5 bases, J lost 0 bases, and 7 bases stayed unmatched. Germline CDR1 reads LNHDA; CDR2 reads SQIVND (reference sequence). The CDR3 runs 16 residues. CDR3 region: CASSPQRGPSTDTQYF. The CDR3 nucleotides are TGTGCCAGTAGTCCTCAGCGGGGGCCAAGCACAGATACGCAGTATTTT.

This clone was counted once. DNA of the CDR3: TGTGCCAGCAGTGAATGGGGCAGAAACACTGAAGCTTTCTTT. Protein product: CASSEWGRNTEAFF. The rearrangement links TRBV25-1 to TRBJ1-1, with a weak D call TRBD1 (5 bases). The CDR3 spans 14 residues. The germline V gene has CDR1 MGHDK and CDR2 SYGVNS. Trimming left V 1 base short and J 2 bases short, with 8 bases between.

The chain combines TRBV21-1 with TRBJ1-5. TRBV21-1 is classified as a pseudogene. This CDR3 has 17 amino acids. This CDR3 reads CASGPGPGEWCNQPQHF. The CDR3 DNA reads TGTGCCAGCGGTCCTGGACCCGGGGAATGGTGCAATCAGCCCCAGCATTTT.

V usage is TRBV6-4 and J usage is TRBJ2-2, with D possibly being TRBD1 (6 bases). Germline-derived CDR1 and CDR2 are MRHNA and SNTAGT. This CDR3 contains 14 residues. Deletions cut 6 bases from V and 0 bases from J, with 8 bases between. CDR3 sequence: CASRTGPNTGELFF. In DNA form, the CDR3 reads TGTGCCAGCAGAACAGGGCCGAACACCGGGGAGCTGTTTTTT.

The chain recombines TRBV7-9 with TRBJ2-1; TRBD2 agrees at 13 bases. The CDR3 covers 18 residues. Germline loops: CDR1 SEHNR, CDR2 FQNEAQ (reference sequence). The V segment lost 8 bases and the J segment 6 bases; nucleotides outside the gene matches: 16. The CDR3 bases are TGTGCCAGCCCCCGGCTCGGACTAGCGGGAGTCGGTACCAATGAGCAGTTCTTC. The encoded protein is CASPRLGLAGVGTNEQFF.

DNA of the CDR3: TGTGCCAGCAGCTTATTAAGGGGATCCGGGCAACAAGAGACCCAGTACTTC. Its translation: CASSLLRGSGQQETQYF. The chain employs TRBV7-9 and TRBJ2-5; tentatively, D is TRBD1 (5 bases). Germline V lookup: CDR1 SEHNR, CDR2 FQNEAQ (reference sequence). The CDR3 is 17 amino acids. Deletions cut 2 bases from V and 2 bases from J, with 18 bases between.

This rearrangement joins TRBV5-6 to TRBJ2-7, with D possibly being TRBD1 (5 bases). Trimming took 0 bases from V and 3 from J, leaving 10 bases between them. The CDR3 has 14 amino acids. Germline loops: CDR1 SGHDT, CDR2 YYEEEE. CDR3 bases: TGTGCCAGCAGCTTGGACAGGCTGTTCTACGAGCAGTACTTC. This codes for CASSLDRLFYEQYF.